The 25 T cell receptor beta chains reported below all come from one sample, sequenced in a study of blood T cell repertoires in COVID-19. This table comes from immunoSEQ multiplex PCR, and its TCRdb copy is limited to in-frame clones, with some not included. The data hold about 250,000 clones, with roughly 88% observed a single time. Sequenced: peripheral blood. Receptor source: a woman at least 80 years old with COVID-19, enrolled during active disease.

This rearrangement joins TRBV18 to TRBJ2-1; possibly TRBD1 for D (5 bases). Trimming removed 2 bases from V and 5 bases from J, with 10 bases in between. The V gene's germline CDR1 is KGHSH and CDR2 LQKENI. The CDR3 extends over 14 amino acids. Here the CDR3 DNA reads TGTGCCAGCTCACCAATGGGGCAGAACAATGAGCAGTTCTTC. Translated: CASSPMGQNNEQFF.

The chain employs TRBV6-5 and TRBJ1-3; D not resolved. Trimming cost V 3 bases and J 0 bases, with 6 bases left between them. The germline V gene has CDR1 MNHEY and CDR2 SVGAGI. The CDR3 loop spans 14 amino acids. The CDR3 here is CASSYSTSGNTIYF. In DNA form, the CDR3 reads TGTGCCAGCAGTTATAGTACCTCTGGAAACACCATATATTTT.

The chain couples TRBV5-1 to TRBJ1-2, with D possibly TRBD1 on 5 matching bases. Germline-derived CDR1 and CDR2 are SGHRS and YFSETQ. The CDR3 spans 13 residues. The V end was cut by 3 bases, the J end by 3 bases, with 9 bases between. The CDR3 here is CASSYGGDYGYTF. The CDR3 nucleotides read TGCGCCAGCAGCTATGGGGGGGACTATGGCTACACCTTC.

This clone was recorded a few times. In the same sample, other DNA sequences code for this CDR3. The rearrangement links TRBV3-1 (or the pseudogene TRBV3-2) to TRBJ1-1; D gene uncertain. The CDR3 is made up of 12 amino acids. Germline V lookup: CDR1 LGHDT, CDR2 YNNKEL (reference sequence). Trimming cost V 1 base and J 4 bases, with 4 bases left between them. The CDR3 region has the DNA TGTGCCAGCAGCCAAGGCGGCACTGAAGCTTTCTTT. This codes for CASSQGGTEAFF.

This rearrangement joins TRBV7-9 to TRBJ1-3; D remains unclear. The CDR3 sequence is 16 residues long. The V and J ends lost 2 bases and 1 base respectively, with 12 bases between them. Germline V lookup: CDR1 SEHNR, CDR2 FQNEAQ (reference sequence). This CDR3 reads CASSLLGSLSGNTIYF. The CDR3 nucleotides are TGTGCCAGCAGCTTATTGGGGAGTCTATCTGGAAACACCATATATTTT.

The chain links TRBV5-1 to TRBJ1-5; 8 bases fit TRBD1. This CDR3 spans 17 amino acids. Germline V gene data show CDR1 as SGHRS and CDR2 as YFSETQ. The ends lost 4 bases at V and 2 bases at J; junction bases unmatched: 11. In nucleotides, the CDR3 is TGCGCCAGCAGCCCGACGACAGGGGCCGGGGGCAATCAGCCCCAGCATTTT. Its translation is CASSPTTGAGGNQPQHF.

V is TRBV28 and J is TRBJ2-5, with D possibly TRBD1 on 5 matching bases. Germline loops: CDR1 MDHEN, CDR2 SYDVKM. V lost 6 bases to trimming and J lost 4 bases, with 18 bases between them. CDR3 size: 15 residues. CDR3 DNA: TGTGCCAGCAGCCAGCAAGGGGTTAGTCGAGAGACCCAGTACTTC. Translation gives CASSQQGVSRETQYF.

This clone appeared a single time. The V gene is TRBV3-1 (or the pseudogene TRBV3-2), the J gene TRBJ2-7; possibly TRBD1 for D (5 bases). Per the germline V gene, CDR1 is LGHDT and CDR2 is YNNKEL (reference sequence). Trimming removed 5 bases from V and 0 bases from J, with 11 bases in between. This CDR3 spans 14 amino acids. CDR3 protein: CASSGRQSSYEQYF. The CDR3 DNA reads as TGTGCCAGCAGCGGACGACAGAGCTCCTACGAGCAGTACTTC.

The V call is TRBV3-1 (or the pseudogene TRBV3-2), the J call TRBJ1-1; 8 nucleotides agree with TRBD1. CDR1 is LGHDT and CDR2 is YNNKEL in the germline V gene (reference sequence). V lost 1 base, J lost 10 bases, and 5 bases stayed unmatched. CDR3 length: 13 amino acids. The CDR3 loop is CASSQGTGYGAFF. CDR3 nucleotides: TGTGCCAGCAGCCAAGGGACAGGGTACGGAGCTTTCTTT.

The chain recombines TRBV2 with TRBJ1-4; the D is unclear. This CDR3 is built from 12 residues. The V gene lost 7 bases and the J gene lost 6 bases, with 9 bases spanning the gap. Germline V gene sequence: CDR1 SNHLY, CDR2 FYNNEI. The CDR3 sequence is CASKERDEKLFF. The DNA for the CDR3 is TGTGCCAGCAAGGAACGGGATGAAAAACTGTTTTTT.

The rearrangement uses TRBV7-2 and TRBJ1-2; possibly TRBD1 for D (5 bases). V was clipped by 8 bases and J by 2 bases, with 15 bases between them. The CDR3 loop spans 14 amino acids. Germline assignment: CDR1 SGHTA and CDR2 FQGNSA. The CDR3 protein is CASQIGTSNYGYTF. The CDR3 region has the DNA TGTGCCAGCCAAATCGGGACTTCCAACTATGGCTACACCTTC.

The rearrangement joins TRBV7-9 to TRBJ2-1; 9 bases match TRBD1. The CDR3 has 14 residues. Looked up from germline, CDR1 is SEHNR and CDR2 is FQNEAQ (reference sequence). The trim removed 11 bases at V and 5 bases at J, leaving 10 bases unmatched. The CDR3 sequence is CAGRGDRANNEQFF. The CDR3 DNA is TGTGCCGGCCGGGGGGACAGGGCTAACAATGAGCAGTTCTTC.

This clone has a handful of counts. The chain employs TRBV29-1 and TRBJ1-5, with 7 bases aligning to TRBD1. The trim removed 6 bases at V and 0 bases at J, leaving 14 bases unmatched. CDR1 and CDR2 from the germline V gene are SQVTM and ANQGSEA. The CDR3 sequence is 17 residues long. The CDR3 nucleotides are TGCAGCGTAGCCGAATTCGGACAGGTAGATAGCAATCAGCCCCAGCATTTT. This encodes CSVAEFGQVDSNQPQHF. Combining the CDR3 with reference TRBV29-1 and TRBJ1-5 gives the whole variable domain SAVISQKPSRDICQRGTSLTIQCQVDSQVTMMFWYRQQPGQSLTLIATANQGSEATYESGFVIDKFPISRPNLTFSTLTVSNMSPEDSSIYLCSVAEFGQVDSNQPQHFGDGTRLSIL.

The V call is TRBV11-2, the J call TRBJ2-7, with D tentatively TRBD2 (6 bases). This CDR3 is built from 14 residues. Germline V gene lookup returns CDR1 SGHAT and CDR2 FQNNGV. Deletions cut 1 base from V and 7 bases from J, with 14 bases between. The CDR3 spells CASSLAAGLLEQYF. DNA for the CDR3: TGTGCCAGCAGCTTAGCGGCGGGGCTTTTGGAGCAGTACTTC.

This chain uses TRBV6-5 with TRBJ2-3; 7 bases map to TRBD1. The CDR3 covers 16 residues. Looked up from germline, CDR1 is MNHEY and CDR2 is SVGAGI. V was clipped by 6 bases and J by 6 bases; unmatched bases: 15. The CDR3 spells CASSYTAGGKFDTQYF. As DNA, the CDR3 is TGTGCCAGCAGCTACACGGCAGGGGGTAAATTTGATACGCAGTATTTT.

The chain carries TRBV5-1 and TRBJ1-1; D call uncertain. V lost 2 bases to trimming and J lost 1 base, with 12 bases between them. There are 15 residues in the CDR3. CDR1 is SGHRS, CDR2 YFSETQ, per germline. Here the CDR3 DNA reads TGCGCCAGCAGCTTCGTATCACTCCGGAACACTGAAGCTTTCTTT. Amino acids: CASSFVSLRNTEAFF.

The rearrangement uses TRBV24-1 and TRBJ2-2; D possibly corresponds to TRBD2 (6 bases). The germline V gene encodes CDR1 KGHDR and CDR2 SFDVKD. This CDR3 is 16 amino acids long. Trimming pared 5 bases from V and 0 bases from J, leaving 12 bases between. This CDR3 is CATSGGDYSNTGELFF. CDR3 bases: TGTGCCACCAGTGGGGGGGATTACTCGAACACCGGGGAGCTGTTTTTT.

This chain connects TRBV27 to TRBJ2-7; weak D call: TRBD1 (6 bases). Germline V gives CDR1 MNHEY, CDR2 SMNVEV (reference sequence). The CDR3 length is 13 residues. The V and J ends lost 6 bases and 1 base respectively, with 10 bases between them. CDR3: CASSRTGSYEQYF. The DNA of the CDR3 is TGTGCCAGCAGCCGCACAGGGTCCTACGAGCAGTACTTC.

V and J are TRBV6-5 and TRBJ2-1, with 12 bases lining up with TRBD2. The CDR3 runs 16 residues. Germline values: CDR1 MNHEY, CDR2 SVGAGI. Trimming cost V 2 bases and J 7 bases; bases outside gene matches: 6. The CDR3 DNA reads as TGTGCCAGCAGTTACGTATCCGGACTAGCGGGGAATGAGCAGTTCTTC. This encodes CASSYVSGLAGNEQFF.

The chain recombines TRBV10-3 with TRBJ2-1, with 8 bases fitting TRBD2. From germline, CDR1 is ENHRY and CDR2 SYGVKD. CDR3 length: 15 amino acids. J gave up 5 bases and V 3 bases, and 6 bases lay outside the gene matches. In DNA form, the CDR3 reads TGTGCCATCAGTGAAGGGGGACTAGGAAACAATGAGCAGTTCTTC. This sequence encodes CAISEGGLGNNEQFF.

The genes are TRBV14 and TRBJ2-5; the match to TRBD2 covers 7 bases. The V gene's germline CDR1 is SGHDN and CDR2 FVKESK. Trimming cost V 0 bases and J 6 bases; bases outside gene matches: 10. The CDR3 is 16 amino acids. The CDR3 loop reads CASSQEVGTGGQTQYF. The CDR3 DNA is TGTGCCAGCAGCCAAGAGGTGGGGACGGGGGGACAGACCCAGTACTTC.

This clone was seen once. V usage is TRBV28 and J usage is TRBJ2-5; D is perhaps TRBD1 (6 bases). V was pared by 2 bases and J by 3 bases, with 7 bases between. The V gene's germline CDR1 is MDHEN and CDR2 SYDVKM. The CDR3 loop spans 13 amino acids. CDR3 coding DNA: TGTGCCAGCAGTTTAAACAGGGAAGAGACCCAGTACTTC. Amino acid sequence: CASSLNREETQYF.

The V call is TRBV18, the J call TRBJ1-1; the D gene is possibly TRBD1 (5 bases). The CDR3 runs to 15 residues. Germline assignment: CDR1 KGHSH and CDR2 LQKENI. V was shortened by 0 bases and J by 3 bases, with 11 bases between the two germline ends. CDR3: CASSPPSGGHTEAFF. Written as DNA, the CDR3 is TGTGCCAGCTCACCACCCAGCGGGGGTCACACTGAAGCTTTCTTT.

This sequence joins TRBV7-2 and TRBJ1-3; maybe TRBD1 (6 bases). Trimming left V 6 bases short and J 7 bases short, with 19 bases between. This CDR3 spans 15 amino acids. Germline assignment: CDR1 SGHTA and CDR2 FQGNSA. The CDR3 DNA is TGTGCCAGCAGTTATCAACGGGGGGGGCGGAACACCATATATTTT. Translated: CASSYQRGGRNTIYF. The full variable domain, in which reference TRBV7-2 and TRBJ1-3 provide the parts outside the CDR3, is GAGVSQSPSNKVTEKGKDVELRCDPISGHTALYWYRQSLGQGLEFLIYFQGNSAPDKSGLPSDRFSAERTGGSVSTLTIQRTQQEDSAVYLCASSYQRGGRNTIYFGEGSWLTVV.

This clone was seen a handful of times. This chain uses TRBV30 with TRBJ1-3, with TRBD1 matching over 7 bases. From germline, CDR1 is GTSNPN and CDR2 SVGIG (reference sequence). The CDR3 contains 12 residues. Trimming took 5 bases from V and 4 from J; bases not matched to a gene: 2. The CDR3 loop is CAWGDRGNTIYF. The CDR3 region has the DNA TGTGCCTGGGGGGACAGAGGAAACACCATATATTTT. Full variable domain (missing parts from reference TRBV30 and TRBJ1-3): SQTIHQWPATLVQPVGSPLSLECTVEGTSNPNLYWYRQAAGRGLQLLFYSVGIGQISSEVPQNLSASRPQDRQFILSSKKLLLSDSGFYLCAWGDRGNTIYFGEGSWLTVV.